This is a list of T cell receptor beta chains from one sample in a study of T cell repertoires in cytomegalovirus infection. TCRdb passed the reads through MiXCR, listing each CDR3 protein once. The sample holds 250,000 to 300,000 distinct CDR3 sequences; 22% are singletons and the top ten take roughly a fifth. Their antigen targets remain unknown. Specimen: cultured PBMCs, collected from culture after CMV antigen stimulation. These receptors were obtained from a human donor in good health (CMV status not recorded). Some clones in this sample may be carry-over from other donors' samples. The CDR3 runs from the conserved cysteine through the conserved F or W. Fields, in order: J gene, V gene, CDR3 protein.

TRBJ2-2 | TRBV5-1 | CASSRVAGELFF
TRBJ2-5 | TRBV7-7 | CASSREGSLTAQYF
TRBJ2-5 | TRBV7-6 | CASSQTAGVEETQYF
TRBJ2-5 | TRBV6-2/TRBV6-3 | CASSYLNPRQETQYF
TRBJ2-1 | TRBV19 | CASSIRAGVDFNEQFF
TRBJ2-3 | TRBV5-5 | CASSLARASTDTQYF
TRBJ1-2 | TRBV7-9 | CASTPRETGGYTF
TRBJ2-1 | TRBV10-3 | CAISELAGGPDYNEQFF
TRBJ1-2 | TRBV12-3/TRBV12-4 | CASSLRARGYTF
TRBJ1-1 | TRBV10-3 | CAISAGGSDRTEAFF
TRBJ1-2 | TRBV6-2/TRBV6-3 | CASSSRRGLDGYTF
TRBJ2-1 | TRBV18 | CASSPVLAGLTSDEQFF
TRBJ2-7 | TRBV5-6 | CASSLMSSGRAQQYF
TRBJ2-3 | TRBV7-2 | CASSGAKTDTQYF
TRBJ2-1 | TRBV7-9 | CASSLAASYNEQFF
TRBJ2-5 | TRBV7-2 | CASSLRLAEETQYF
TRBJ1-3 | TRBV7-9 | CASSLGSTIYF
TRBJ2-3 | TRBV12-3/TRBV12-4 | CASSREGVWDSQYF
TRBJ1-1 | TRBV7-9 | CASTPDRGWTEAFF
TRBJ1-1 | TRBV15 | CATSRDVGSTEAFF
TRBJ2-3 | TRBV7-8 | CATRSVLAGDTQYF
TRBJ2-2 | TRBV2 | CASNPRTGTATTGELFF
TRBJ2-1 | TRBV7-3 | CASSLGAGGIYNEQFF
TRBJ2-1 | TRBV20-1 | CSASPNLGGIGNEQFF
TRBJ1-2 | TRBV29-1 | CSVGQNYGYTF
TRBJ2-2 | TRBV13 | CASSYLAGDTGELFF
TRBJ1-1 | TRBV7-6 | CASSLTLGAEAFF
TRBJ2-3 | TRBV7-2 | CASSLGAANMFDTQYF
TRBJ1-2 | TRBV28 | CASSLAQGVNGYTF
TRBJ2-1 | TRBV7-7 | CASSLWREGQGEQFF
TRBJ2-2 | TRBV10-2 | CASRKPGGGWNTGELFF
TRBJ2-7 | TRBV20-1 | CSAHGDVGYEQYF
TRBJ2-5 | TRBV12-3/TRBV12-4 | CASSLGGGKETQYF
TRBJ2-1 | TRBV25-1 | CASSGTSGSGNEQFF
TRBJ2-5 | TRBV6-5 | CASSYNLAPETQYF
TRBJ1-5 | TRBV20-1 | CSAFQGSGNQPQHF
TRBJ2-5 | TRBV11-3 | CASSLESFQETQYF
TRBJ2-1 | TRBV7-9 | CASSLVRGVDEQFF
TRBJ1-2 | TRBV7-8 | CASSLALRAGPSLYTF
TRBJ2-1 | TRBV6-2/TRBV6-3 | CASSYLAGEGNNEQFF